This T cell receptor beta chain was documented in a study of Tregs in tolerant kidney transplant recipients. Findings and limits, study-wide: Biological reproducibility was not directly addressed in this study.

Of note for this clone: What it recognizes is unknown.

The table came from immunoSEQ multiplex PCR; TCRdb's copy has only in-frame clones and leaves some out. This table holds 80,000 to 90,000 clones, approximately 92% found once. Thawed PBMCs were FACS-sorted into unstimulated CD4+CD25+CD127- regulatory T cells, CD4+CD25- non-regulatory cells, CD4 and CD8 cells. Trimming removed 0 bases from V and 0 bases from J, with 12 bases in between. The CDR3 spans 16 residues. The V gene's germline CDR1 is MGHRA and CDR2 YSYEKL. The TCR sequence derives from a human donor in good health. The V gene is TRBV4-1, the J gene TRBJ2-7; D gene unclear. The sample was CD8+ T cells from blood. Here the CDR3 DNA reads TGCGCCAGCAGCCAAGATTATGGCCGCAGCTCCTACGAGCAGTACTTC. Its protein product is CASSQDYGRSSYEQYF.